This is a list of T cell receptor beta chains from one sample in a study of blood T cell repertoires in COVID-19. Clones were read by immunoSEQ multiplex PCR, and TCRdb kept only the in-frame ones, dropping some. There are about 93,000 clones in the sample; about 77% occur only once, and roughly 15% lies in the top ten. Sequenced material: peripheral blood. The source of these receptors is a human donor in a cohort sampled during active COVID-19. Both conserved end residues are part of each CDR3.

J gene,V gene,CDR3 protein
TRBJ1-2,TRBV9,CASSVVHPGGGSGYTF
TRBJ1-6,TRBV28,CASSFGQIYNSPLHF
TRBJ2-7,TRBV24-1,CATSDDRQGGKGEQYF
TRBJ2-7,TRBV28,CASSPRGEQYF
TRBJ2-1,TRBV19,CASSIGGKRDYNEQFF
TRBJ1-1,TRBV7-2,CASSFRSGKNTEAFF
TRBJ1-2,TRBV5-5,CASSLAGRSNYGYTF
TRBJ1-3,TRBV28,CASSLSNTIYF
TRBJ1-6,TRBV2,CASSELAGSYNSPLHF
TRBJ2-1,TRBV6-2/TRBV6-3,CASSFPIDGLYNEQFF
TRBJ1-2,TRBV6-5,CASTRTGNGYTF
TRBJ2-7,TRBV5-6,CASSPPARVKYYEQYF
TRBJ2-7,TRBV6-6,CASRWDRVDHEQYF
TRBJ2-7,TRBV10-3,CAISESVAGGKYEQYF
TRBJ2-1,TRBV30,CAWSRGLAGGSTEQFF
TRBJ2-1,TRBV7-9,CASSPSLGAGGRNEQFF
TRBJ1-2,TRBV3-1/TRBV3-2,CASSQAQGYGYTF
TRBJ2-2,TRBV5-6,CASSPAVAGGGELFF
TRBJ2-5,TRBV5-1,CASSLRFAGETQYF
TRBJ1-5,TRBV2,CASRKGPIGDQPQHF
TRBJ1-2,TRBV7-8,CASSLGGDGGYTF
TRBJ1-5,TRBV9,CASSVGAGLGQPQHF
TRBJ2-5,TRBV18,CASSRSRGEETQYF
TRBJ1-1,TRBV2,CASRGHIAATEAFF
TRBJ2-5,TRBV7-8,CASSEIAGGIETQYF
TRBJ2-7,TRBV28,CASPPERDISYEQYF
TRBJ1-1,TRBV11-2,CASSIRPQGVGTEAFF
TRBJ1-3,TRBV3-1/TRBV3-2,CASSQEGGGSGNTIYF
TRBJ2-3,TRBV19,CASSTSTDTQYF
TRBJ2-3,TRBV28,CASSFRLATDTQYF
TRBJ2-1,TRBV6-1,CASSEAGGTRHNEQFF
TRBJ1-1,TRBV28,CASGTGGRMNTEAFF
TRBJ2-6,TRBV18,CASSPDSGATAGANVLTF
TRBJ1-5,TRBV2,CASSGTGRFSNQPQHF
TRBJ1-1,TRBV4-1,CASSQEGVRTVNTEAFF
TRBJ1-4,TRBV5-4,CASSLAGAGSEKLFF
TRBJ1-6,TRBV3-1/TRBV3-2,CASSFRQENSPLHF
TRBJ1-2,TRBV18,CASSPLGGRPGGDGYTF
TRBJ2-2,TRBV15,CATSRGGSGGANTGELFF
TRBJ1-5,TRBV9,CASSVGDRTNQPQHF
TRBJ2-3,TRBV2,CASSKKTGQGVLPDTQYF
TRBJ1-6,TRBV7-9,CASSLARTEAPLHF
TRBJ2-7,TRBV20-1,CSASGGEYEQYF
TRBJ1-1,TRBV14,CASSPAVLNTEAFF